The 11 T cell receptor beta chains in this list originate from one sample, sequenced in a study of vaccination and CD4 T cells after COVID-19 (dated by TCRdb to 2021 to 2024). No cognate antigen is known for these TCRs. The method was PCR. Reads for this sample came from an Illumina iSeq 100. TCR sequencing of DNA from cultured CD4+ T cells used the Oncomine TCR Beta short-read assay at the Johns Hopkins FTIC core. TCRdb passed the public sequencing reads through fastp at Q25 and MiXCR, retaining productive beta sequences. Rows with a matching CDR3 protein are joined into one entry that keeps the most common DNA and genes. Present in this sample are about 16,000 distinct CDR3 sequences, 30% to 45% of which were seen just once. The ten most abundant clones make up 13% to 15% of the sample. Reading the label with the study, this specimen's treatment or condition is: approximately nine-day PBMC culture with coronavirus spike peptide pools or control peptides (ViraFEST assay).

The sample consisted of cultured CD4+ T cells from blood. The receptors stem from a human donor with COVID-19.

The rearrangement uses TRBV7-3 and TRBJ2-7, with a weak D call TRBD2 (5 bases). The CDR3 contains 14 residues. Trimming took off 3 bases at V and 2 bases at J, with 11 bases between the two ends. Per germline, CDR1 SGHTA and CDR2 FQGTGA. The CDR3 nucleotides are TGTGCCAGCAGCTTGGAGGTGTCCCCCTACGAGCAGTACTTC. Its translation is CASSLEVSPYEQYF.

This clonotype was detected only a few times. The chain couples TRBV7-9 to TRBJ1-2; the D is unclear. From germline, CDR1 is SEHNR and CDR2 FQNEAQ (reference sequence). V was cut by 5 bases and J by 1 base, with 5 bases left in between. The CDR3 spans 12 residues. The CDR3 DNA reads TGTGCCAGCAGCAAACTTAACTATGGCTACACCTTC. It is translated as CASSKLNYGYTF.

The V and J genes are TRBV21-1 and TRBJ1-4; the D call TRBD1 from the table was never checked on the DNA. TRBV21-1 is given as a pseudogene. CDR3 length: 18 amino acids. The DNA for the CDR3 is TGTGCCAGCAGCAAATCCCCTAAGGGGGCAGGGACTAATGAAAAACTGTTTTTT. Residues: CASSKSPKGAGTNEKLFF.

This clonotype has more than one count but fewer than ten. V and J are TRBV28 and TRBJ1-2, with D possibly matching TRBD1 (6 bases). This CDR3 has 15 residues. Trimming took off 7 bases at V and 1 base at J, with 16 bases between the two ends. The germline V gene has CDR1 MDHEN and CDR2 SYDVKM. The CDR3, as DNA: TGTGCCAGCACCGAGGGAGGGGGGCATAACTATGGCTACACCTTC. This gives the protein CASTEGGGHNYGYTF.

The V gene is TRBV6-1, the J gene TRBJ1-1; D possibly corresponds to TRBD1 (5 bases). The ends were cut back, 5 bases at V and 0 bases at J, with 10 bases in the middle. The CDR3 runs to 14 residues. CDR1 and CDR2 from the germline V gene are MNHNS and SASEGT. This CDR3 is CASSRDLMNTEAFF. The CDR3 coding sequence is TGTGCCAGCAGTCGGGACCTCATGAACACTGAAGCTTTCTTT.

The chain joins TRBV7-8 to TRBJ2-7; D possibly corresponds to TRBD1 (6 bases). The germline V gene has CDR1 SGHVS and CDR2 FQNEAQ. Trimming removed 3 bases from V and 3 bases from J, with 12 bases in between. CDR3 length: 14 residues. This CDR3 reads CASSFGQNLYEQYF. CDR3 coding DNA: TGTGCCAGCAGCTTTGGACAGAACCTCTACGAGCAGTACTTC.

The CDR3 DNA follows: TGTGCCAGCACCCTACGCTCAGGGCGGGCCAATTCACCCCTCCACTTT. Protein sequence: CASTLRSGRANSPLHF. The rearrangement uses TRBV12-3 or TRBV12-4 and TRBJ1-6, with D maybe TRBD1 (5 bases). Between the trimmed V and J ends, which lost 7 bases and 7 bases, there was a span of 20 bases. This CDR3 has 16 residues.

This clonotype was counted a few times. The chain combines TRBV20-1 with TRBJ1-5; the D is unclear. Trimming removed 0 bases at V and 6 bases at J, with 12 bases between. The CDR3 has 14 amino acids. CDR1 and CDR2 (germline): DFQATT, SNEGSKA (reference sequence). CDR3 nucleotide sequence: TGCAGTGCTAGAGATCAACGAGGCGGTCAGCCCCAGCATTTT. It codes for CSARDQRGGQPQHF.

The rearrangement links TRBV6-1 to TRBJ2-1; D possibly corresponds to TRBD1 (5 bases). This CDR3 spans 16 amino acids. Trimming pared 1 base from V and 2 bases from J, leaving 12 bases between. Germline CDR1 reads MNHNS; CDR2 reads SASEGT. The CDR3, as DNA: TGTGCCAGCAGTGAAGAAAGCAGGGTCCCCTACAATGAGCAGTTCTTC. Protein: CASSEESRVPYNEQFF.

This rearrangement joins TRBV7-3 to TRBJ2-2, with a tentative D call TRBD2 (6 bases). Trimming pared 5 bases from V and 0 bases from J, leaving 10 bases between. The CDR3 contains 15 residues. Germline V CDR1 and CDR2: SGHTA, FQGTGA. The CDR3 sequence: CASSPQRANTGELFF. CDR3 coding DNA: TGTGCCAGCAGCCCCCAGCGGGCGAACACCGGGGAGCTGTTTTTT. The variable domain in full, completed from reference TRBV7-3 and TRBJ2-2, reads GAGVSQTPSNKVTEKGKYVELRCDPISGHTALYWYRQSLGQGPEFLIYFQGTGAADDSGLPNDRFFAVRPEGSVSTLKIQRTERGDSAVYLCASSPQRANTGELFFGEGSRLTVL.

The chain couples TRBV11-3 to TRBJ2-3; D unresolved. The V end lost 1 base, the J end lost 4 bases, and 21 bases lay between the germline ends. Per germline, CDR1 SGHNT and CDR2 YENEEA. The CDR3 totals 18 residues. The CDR3 region has the DNA TGTGCCAGCAGCTTAGTGGATAGGTGGGAAAGGGTACCAGATACGCAGTATTTT. Residues: CASSLVDRWERVPDTQYF.